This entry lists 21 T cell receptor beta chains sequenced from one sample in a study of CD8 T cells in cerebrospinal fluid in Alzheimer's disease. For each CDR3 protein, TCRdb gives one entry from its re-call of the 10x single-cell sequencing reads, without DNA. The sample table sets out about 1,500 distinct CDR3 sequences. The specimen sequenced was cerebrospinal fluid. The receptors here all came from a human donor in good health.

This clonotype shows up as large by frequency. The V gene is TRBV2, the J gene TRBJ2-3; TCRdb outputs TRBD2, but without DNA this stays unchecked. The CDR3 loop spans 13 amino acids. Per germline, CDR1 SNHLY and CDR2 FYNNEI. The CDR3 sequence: CASNSGGTDTQYF.

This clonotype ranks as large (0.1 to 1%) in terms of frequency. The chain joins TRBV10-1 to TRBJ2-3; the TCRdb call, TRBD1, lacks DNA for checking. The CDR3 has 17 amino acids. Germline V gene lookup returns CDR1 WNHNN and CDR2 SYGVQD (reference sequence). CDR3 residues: CASSPPPGRGEPDTQYF.

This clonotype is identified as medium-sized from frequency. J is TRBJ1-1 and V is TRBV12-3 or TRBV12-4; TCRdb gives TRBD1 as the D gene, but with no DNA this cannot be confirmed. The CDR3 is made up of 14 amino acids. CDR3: CASSATGLGTEAFF.

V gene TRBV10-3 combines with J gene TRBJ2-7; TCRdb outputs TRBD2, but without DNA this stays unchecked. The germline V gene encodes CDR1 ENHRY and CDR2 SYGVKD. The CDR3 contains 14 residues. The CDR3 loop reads CAITEGPSQYEQYF.

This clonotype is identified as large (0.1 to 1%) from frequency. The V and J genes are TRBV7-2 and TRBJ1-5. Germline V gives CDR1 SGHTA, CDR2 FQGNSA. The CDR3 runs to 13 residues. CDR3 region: CASSQGGGQPQHF.

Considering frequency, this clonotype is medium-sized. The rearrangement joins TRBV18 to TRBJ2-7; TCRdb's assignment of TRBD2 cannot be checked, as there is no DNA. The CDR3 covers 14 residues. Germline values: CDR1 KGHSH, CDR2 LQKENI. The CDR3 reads CASSPQQGLDEQYF.

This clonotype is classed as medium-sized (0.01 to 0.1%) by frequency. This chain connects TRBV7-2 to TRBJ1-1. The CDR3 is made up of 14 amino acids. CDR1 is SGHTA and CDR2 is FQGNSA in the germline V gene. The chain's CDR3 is CASSAGTAGTEAFF.

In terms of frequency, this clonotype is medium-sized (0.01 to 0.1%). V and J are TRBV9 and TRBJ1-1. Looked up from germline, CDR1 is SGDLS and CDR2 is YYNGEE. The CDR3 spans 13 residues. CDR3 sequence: CASSTWVNTEAFF.

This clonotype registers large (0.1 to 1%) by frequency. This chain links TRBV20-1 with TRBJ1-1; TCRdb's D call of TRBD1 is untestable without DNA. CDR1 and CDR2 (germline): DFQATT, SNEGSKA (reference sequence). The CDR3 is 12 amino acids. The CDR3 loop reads CSTHTGISEAFF.

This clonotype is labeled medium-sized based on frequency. The CDR3 here is CASSQELGDQPQHF. This chain links TRBV3-1 with TRBJ1-5. This CDR3 has 14 amino acids. Per the germline V gene, CDR1 is LGHDT and CDR2 is YNNKEL (reference sequence).

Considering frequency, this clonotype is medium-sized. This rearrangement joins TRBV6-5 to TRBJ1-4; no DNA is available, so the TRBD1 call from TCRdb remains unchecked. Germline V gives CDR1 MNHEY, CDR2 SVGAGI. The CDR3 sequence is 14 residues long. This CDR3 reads CASRSGTVREKLFF.

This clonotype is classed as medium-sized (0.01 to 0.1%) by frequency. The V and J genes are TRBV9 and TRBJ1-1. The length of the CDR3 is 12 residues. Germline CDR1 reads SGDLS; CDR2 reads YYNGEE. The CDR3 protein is CASSAAQTEAFF.

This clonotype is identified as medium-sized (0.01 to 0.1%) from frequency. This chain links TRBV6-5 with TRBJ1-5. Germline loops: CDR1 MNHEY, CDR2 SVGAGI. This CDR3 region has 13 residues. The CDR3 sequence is CASSPREDSPQHF.

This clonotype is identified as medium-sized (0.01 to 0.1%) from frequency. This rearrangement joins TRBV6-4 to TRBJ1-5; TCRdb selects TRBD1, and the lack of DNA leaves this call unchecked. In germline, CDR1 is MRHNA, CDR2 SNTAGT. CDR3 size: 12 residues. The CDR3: CASRQGYQPQHF.

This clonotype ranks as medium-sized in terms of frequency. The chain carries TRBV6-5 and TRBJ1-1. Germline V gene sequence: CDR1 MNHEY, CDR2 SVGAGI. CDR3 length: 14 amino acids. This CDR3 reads CASSYSFSNTEAFF.

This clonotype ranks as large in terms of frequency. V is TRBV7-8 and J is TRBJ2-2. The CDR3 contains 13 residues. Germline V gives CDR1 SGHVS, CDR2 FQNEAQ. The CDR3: CASSLNPTGELFF.

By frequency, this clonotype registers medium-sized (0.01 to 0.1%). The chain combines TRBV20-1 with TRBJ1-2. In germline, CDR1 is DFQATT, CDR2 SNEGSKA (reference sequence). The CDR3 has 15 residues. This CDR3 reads CSAEPGLTRENGYTF.

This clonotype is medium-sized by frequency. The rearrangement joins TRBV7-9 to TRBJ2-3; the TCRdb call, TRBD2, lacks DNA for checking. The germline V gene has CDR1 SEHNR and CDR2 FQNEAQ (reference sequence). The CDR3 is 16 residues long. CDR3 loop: CASSSLRRPSTDTQYF.

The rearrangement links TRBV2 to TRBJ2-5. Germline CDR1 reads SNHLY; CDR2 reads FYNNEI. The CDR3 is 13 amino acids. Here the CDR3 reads CASSGGRQETQYF.

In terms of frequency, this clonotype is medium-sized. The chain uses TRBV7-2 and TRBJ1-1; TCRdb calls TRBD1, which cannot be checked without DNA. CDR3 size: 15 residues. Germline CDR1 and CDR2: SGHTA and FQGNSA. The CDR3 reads CASSVLGGGILEAFF.

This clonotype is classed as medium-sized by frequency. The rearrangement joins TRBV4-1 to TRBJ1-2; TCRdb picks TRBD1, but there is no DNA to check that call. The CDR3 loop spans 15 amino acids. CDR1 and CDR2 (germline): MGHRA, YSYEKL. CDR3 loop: CASSPRQGANYGYTF.